This entry lists 29 T cell receptor beta chains sequenced from one sample in a study of Graves' ophthalmopathy and Graves' hyperthyroidism. TCR beta CDR3 amplification used RNA transcripts. Scientists carried out first-round RT-PCR using HTBI primers and then a second-round multiplex PCR. MiXCR, applied by TCRdb to the multiplex PCR reads, yields one record per CDR3 protein. The data contain over a million distinct CDR3 sequences, 35% to 40% of them singletons. The sample was peripheral blood or thyroid tissue (not recorded which). The receptor source for this set is an adult man with Graves' hyperthyroidism.

As regards this clonotype: A much bigger clone sits one base away, suggesting this may be a read error. This sequence joins TRBV9 and TRBJ2-7; 8 nucleotides align to TRBD2. This CDR3 is built from 13 residues. The germline gives CDR1 SGDLS, CDR2 YYNGEE. V shed 9 bases, J shed 9 bases, and the junction held 14 bases outside the gene matches. CDR3 sequence: CATSSSSGGAQYF. In DNA form, the CDR3 reads TGTGCCACTTCTTCATCGAGCGGGGGTGCGCAGTACTTC.

The J gene is TRBJ2-7, the V gene TRBV10-3; no firm D call. This CDR3 comprises 13 residues. V lost 2 bases to trimming and J lost 9 bases, with 14 bases between them. CDR1 is ENHRY and CDR2 is SYGVKD in the germline V gene. CDR3 region: CAISETAGKWQYF. As DNA, the CDR3 is TGTGCCATCAGTGAGACCGCCGGAAAGTGGCAGTACTTC.

A word on this clonotype: Mismatch with germline at one junction end may stem from a read error. V is TRBV12-3 or TRBV12-4 and J is TRBJ1-4; no definite D call. This CDR3 comprises 11 residues. CDR3 nucleotide sequence: TGTGCCGGCAGTCGGAACGAAAAACTGTTTTTT. Amino acids: CAGSRNEKLFF.

V is TRBV7-2 and J is TRBJ2-2, with 9 bases fitting TRBD2. With V trimmed by 4 bases and J by 6 bases, 12 bases remained unmatched. CDR3 size: 17 residues. Germline CDR1 SGHTA, CDR2 FQGNSA. The CDR3 loop is CASSSRGGGRAAGELFF. In DNA, the CDR3 is TGTGCCAGCAGCTCCCGGGGTGGCGGGAGGGCCGCCGGGGAGCTGTTTTTT.

The genes are TRBV7-3 and TRBJ2-7; D ambiguous. There are 13 residues in the CDR3. Germline CDR1 reads SGHTA; CDR2 reads FQGTGA. V was cut by 8 bases and J by 7 bases, with 18 bases left in between. CDR3 nucleotide sequence: TGTGCCAGCCGCACAGCAGTCACCGGGGAGCAGTACTTC. As protein: CASRTAVTGEQYF.

The chain uses TRBV5-1 and TRBJ1-5; D remains ambiguous. V lost 5 bases and J 11 bases, leaving 8 bases between the germline ends. Germline CDR1 is SGHRS and CDR2 is YFSETQ. The CDR3 covers 10 residues. CDR3: CASSRSSQHF. The CDR3 bases are TGCGCCAGCAGTCGATCGTCCCAGCATTTT.

The V and J genes are TRBV24-1 and TRBJ1-5; TRBD1 matches 9 bases. Germline-derived CDR1 and CDR2 are KGHDR and SFDVKD. J gave up 6 bases and V 3 bases, and 8 bases lay outside the gene matches. The CDR3 length is 16 residues. The CDR3 coding sequence is TGTGCCACCAGTGATGCCGGGACAGGGTTGGGTCAGCCCCAGCATTTT. As protein: CATSDAGTGLGQPQHF.

This clonotype was detected ten times or more. V is TRBV14 and J is TRBJ1-6; 9 bases agree with TRBD1. CDR3 length equals 15 residues. The germline gives CDR1 SGHDN, CDR2 FVKESK. Germline trimming cut 5 bases from V and 10 bases from J; bases unmatched to any gene: 9. This CDR3 reads CASSYSQGARSPLHF. CDR3 coding DNA: TGTGCCAGCAGCTATTCACAGGGGGCACGGTCACCCCTCCACTTT.

In its sample, this clonotype was seen a few times. The gene calls are TRBV3-1 and TRBJ2-6; D might be TRBD1 (5 bases). The V and J ends lost 2 bases and 3 bases respectively, with 14 bases between them. CDR1 LGHDT and CDR2 YNNKEL come from the germline V gene (reference sequence). CDR3 length: 17 amino acids. The CDR3 region is CASSQRQPQGGANVLTF. The DNA of the CDR3 is TGTGCCAGCAGCCAACGACAGCCCCAGGGTGGGGCCAACGTCCTGACTTTC.

The table lists this clonotype with many counts. The chain couples TRBV7-9 to TRBJ2-7; D is tentatively TRBD1 or TRBD2 (5 bases each). V shed 6 bases and J shed 7 bases, with 19 bases lying between them. In germline, CDR1 is SEHNR, CDR2 FQNEAQ (reference sequence). This CDR3 is built from 14 residues. CDR3 loop: CASSRDGVLGEQYF. DNA for the CDR3: TGTGCCAGCAGTCGGGACGGAGTTTTAGGGGAGCAGTACTTC. Using reference TRBV7-9 and TRBJ2-7 for the parts outside the CDR3, the full variable domain is DTGVSQNPRHKITKRGQNVTFRCDPISEHNRLYWYRQTLGQGPEFLTYFQNEAQLEKSRLLSDRFSAERPKGSFSTLEIQRTEQGDSAMYLCASSRDGVLGEQYFGPGTRLTVT.

This clonotype appeared many times. The rearrangement joins TRBV29-1 to TRBJ1-6, with D hard to call. The CDR3 is 13 amino acids. CDR1 is SQVTM, CDR2 ANQGSEA, per germline. V was trimmed by 4 bases and J by 3 bases, leaving 7 bases between them. CDR3 DNA sequence: TGCAGCGTTGCCAGGCACTATAATTCACCCCTCCACTTT. It encodes CSVARHYNSPLHF.

A few counts support this clonotype. This chain links TRBV29-1 with TRBJ2-5; 16 bases are a match to TRBD2. CDR1 and CDR2 (germline): SQVTM, ANQGSEA. V was clipped by 2 bases and J by 5 bases; unmatched bases: 17. CDR3 length equals 20 residues. As DNA, the CDR3 is TGCAGCGTTGAACCCAGAGGTGGGACTAGCGGGGGGGCAGTTGAGGAGACCCAGTACTTC. Its protein product is CSVEPRGGTSGGAVEETQYF.

This clonotype was detected a few times. A much larger clone differs from this one at a single base, so this may be a read error. This chain joins TRBV5-1 and TRBJ2-7; D unclear. In germline, CDR1 is SGHRS, CDR2 YFSETQ. The length of the CDR3 is 14 residues. The CDR3 spells CASSFNTGSYGQYF. CDR3 coding DNA: TGCGCCAGCAGCTTTAATACCGGGTCCTACGGGCAGTACTTC.

The chain links TRBV25-1 to TRBJ1-2; 10 bases match TRBD1. CDR3 length: 14 residues. Germline CDR1 reads MGHDK; CDR2 reads SYGVNS. The V segment lost 3 bases and the J segment 8 bases; nucleotides outside the gene matches: 6. The CDR3 DNA reads TGTGCCAGCAGTGAGACCGGGACAGGGGTCGGCTACACCTTC. Protein product: CASSETGTGVGYTF.

This clonotype was seen repeatedly, ten times or more. The CDR3 DNA sequence: TGCAGTGCTAGATTGGACAGGGGGAGTTACGAGCAGTACTTC. This gives the protein CSARLDRGSYEQYF. The chain has TRBV20-1 and TRBJ2-7; the match to TRBD1 covers 10 bases. Trimming took 2 bases from V and 4 from J; bases not matched to a gene: 5. The CDR3 totals 14 residues. The germline gives CDR1 DFQATT, CDR2 SNEGSKA (reference sequence).

CDR3 sequence: CARPGTGPYEQYF. Written as DNA, the CDR3 is TGCGCTAGACCCGGGACAGGGCCCTACGAGCAGTACTTC. V gene TRBV5-1 combines with J gene TRBJ2-7, with 9 bases aligning to TRBD1. Germline V gives CDR1 SGHRS, CDR2 YFSETQ. The CDR3 is 13 residues long. Based on the CDR3 plus reference TRBV5-1 and TRBJ2-7, the full variable domain is KAGVTQTPRYLIKTRGQQVTLSCSPISGHRSVSWYQQTPGQGLQFLFEYFSETQRNKGNFPGRFSGRQFSNSRSEMNVSTLELGDSALYLCARPGTGPYEQYFGPGTRLTVT.

This clonotype has a count of ten or more. The J gene is TRBJ1-4, the V gene TRBV2; a weak D match, TRBD1 (5 bases). V lost 7 bases to trimming and J lost 7 bases, with 22 bases between them. This CDR3 spans 16 amino acids. Germline V CDR1 and CDR2: SNHLY, FYNNEI. CDR3 coding DNA: TGTGCCAGCACCAAAAACCCGGCAGGGCGAGGTGAAAAACTGTTTTTT. Protein: CASTKNPAGRGEKLFF.

This clonotype was seen more than once but under ten times. This chain joins TRBV12-5 and TRBJ2-7; maybe TRBD1 (6 bases). Germline V lookup: CDR1 LGHNT, CDR2 FRNRAP. Trimming took off 1 base at V and 6 bases at J, with 10 bases between the two ends. The CDR3 length is 13 residues. CDR3 in DNA: TGTGCTAGTGGTTTGGAAACAGGGTCCGAGCAGTACTTC. Its protein product is CASGLETGSEQYF.

Details on this clonotype: With a much larger clone just one base away, this may be a read error. V is TRBV9 and J is TRBJ2-5; 8 nucleotides line up with TRBD2. The J call is uncertain, as TRBJ2-7 better fits the DNA end. This CDR3 has 14 amino acids. CDR1 SGDLS and CDR2 YYNGEE come from the germline V gene. The CDR3 DNA sequence: TGTGCCAGCAGCGCCTCCGCGGGGGGCTACGAGCAGTACTTC. This sequence encodes CASSASAGGYEQYF.

As concerns this clonotype: Just one base apart from a much larger clone, this may be a read error. CDR3 coding DNA: TGTGCCAGCAGTGAAACGTGGGGTGGCTACACCTTC. Translated: CASSETWGGYTF. The chain couples TRBV2 to TRBJ1-2; no firm D call. The CDR3 totals 12 residues. Germline V gives CDR1 SNHLY, CDR2 FYNNEI. With 2 bases removed from V and 7 bases from J, the gap between germline ends came to 8 bases. The full variable domain, rest sourced from reference TRBV2 and TRBJ1-2, is EPEVTQTPSHQVTQMGQEVILRCVPISNHLYFYWYRQILGQKVEFLVSFYNNEISEKSEIFDDQFSVERPDGSNFTLKIRSTKLEDSAMYFCASSETWGGYTFGSGTRLTVV.

The chain carries TRBV25-1 and TRBJ1-2, with a possible D match to TRBD1 (5 bases). Trimming stripped 10 bases from V and 2 bases from J, with 26 bases between. The CDR3 consists of 17 residues. Germline values: CDR1 MGHDK, CDR2 SYGVNS. CDR3 residues: CATNQAPIPGRNYGYTF. The CDR3, as DNA: TGTGCCACCAACCAGGCTCCTATACCGGGACGGAACTATGGCTACACCTTC.

The chain is built from TRBV6-5 and TRBJ1-2; 7 nucleotides align to TRBD1. This CDR3 spans 15 amino acids. Germline V lookup: CDR1 MNHEY, CDR2 SVGAGI. The V and J ends lost 0 bases and 2 bases, in that order; junction bases with no gene match: 3. CDR3 in DNA: TGTGCCAGCAGTTACTCGGAGGGGGCAAACTATGGCTACACCTTC. Amino acids: CASSYSEGANYGYTF.

The sample holds one count of this clonotype. The chain joins TRBV2 to TRBJ1-4; D call uncertain. Germline lookup yields CDR1 SNHLY and CDR2 FYNNEI. This CDR3 is built from 12 residues. Between the trimmed V and J ends, which lost 3 bases and 11 bases, there was a span of 10 bases. The DNA of the CDR3 is TGTGCCAGCAGTGAGACGTCGGACAAACTGTTTTTT. Protein sequence: CASSETSDKLFF.

This clonotype was detected ten times or more. The chain joins TRBV25-1 to TRBJ1-3, with D unclear. The V gene lost 4 bases and the J gene lost 2 bases, with 9 bases spanning the gap. The CDR3 extends over 14 amino acids. Germline loops: CDR1 MGHDK, CDR2 SYGVNS. CDR3 sequence reads: CASSGQQPGNTIYF. CDR3 DNA: TGTGCCAGCAGTGGGCAACAGCCTGGAAACACCATATATTTT.

This rearrangement joins TRBV30 to TRBJ1-4; no firm D call. The V and J ends lost 1 base and 5 bases respectively, with 11 bases between them. The germline gives CDR1 GTSNPN, CDR2 SVGIG (reference sequence). This CDR3 spans 14 amino acids. This CDR3 reads CAWSGNSGNEKLFF. For the CDR3, the DNA is TGTGCCTGGAGTGGGAACAGCGGAAATGAAAAACTGTTTTTT.

This clonotype was counted at least ten times. The J gene is TRBJ2-3, the V gene TRBV9; possibly TRBD2 for D (6 bases). V was shortened by 3 bases and J by 3 bases, with 11 bases between the two germline ends. The CDR3 is 14 amino acids. Germline-derived CDR1 and CDR2 are SGDLS and YYNGEE. The CDR3 region has the DNA TGTGCCAGCAGCGGCGGGGCCGCGACAGATACGCAGTATTTT. Its translation: CASSGGAATDTQYF. The full variable domain, in which reference TRBV9 and TRBJ2-3 provide the parts outside the CDR3, is DSGVTQTPKHLITATGQRVTLRCSPRSGDLSVYWYQQSLDQGLQFLIQYYNGEERAKGNILERFSAQQFPDLHSELNLSSLELGDSALYFCASSGGAATDTQYFGPGTRLTVL.

In this sample, this clonotype turned up many times. CDR3 region: CASSLGGHEKLFF. In nucleotides, the CDR3 is TGTGCCAGCAGTTTAGGGGGACACGAAAAACTGTTTTTT. The chain joins TRBV12-3 or TRBV12-4 to TRBJ1-4, with a possible D match to TRBD1 (6 bases). V was cut by 1 base and J by 8 bases, with 8 bases left in between. The CDR3 consists of 13 residues.

The chain joins TRBV7-9 to TRBJ1-4; the D is unclear. The germline V gene encodes CDR1 SEHNR and CDR2 FQNEAQ (reference sequence). Trimming left V 1 base short and J 7 bases short, with 10 bases between. The CDR3 is 14 residues long. CDR3 residues: CASSLERDFEKLFF. CDR3 in DNA: TGTGCCAGCAGCTTAGAGAGGGATTTTGAAAAACTGTTTTTT. Full variable domain (remainder filled in from reference TRBV7-9 and TRBJ1-4): DTGVSQNPRHKITKRGQNVTFRCDPISEHNRLYWYRQTLGQGPEFLTYFQNEAQLEKSRLLSDRFSAERPKGSFSTLEIQRTEQGDSAMYLCASSLERDFEKLFFGSGTQLSVL.

This chain links TRBV6-1 with TRBJ1-5; 8 nucleotides agree with TRBD1. Germline-derived CDR1 and CDR2 are MNHNS and SASEGT. The V gene end was trimmed by 3 bases and the J gene end by 7 bases; junction bases not matched to a gene: 14. CDR3 size: 17 residues. The DNA of the CDR3 is TGTGCCAGCAGTGACCGTCGAGAGGGACAGGCTGGGCAGCCCCAGCATTTT. This sequence encodes CASSDRREGQAGQPQHF.